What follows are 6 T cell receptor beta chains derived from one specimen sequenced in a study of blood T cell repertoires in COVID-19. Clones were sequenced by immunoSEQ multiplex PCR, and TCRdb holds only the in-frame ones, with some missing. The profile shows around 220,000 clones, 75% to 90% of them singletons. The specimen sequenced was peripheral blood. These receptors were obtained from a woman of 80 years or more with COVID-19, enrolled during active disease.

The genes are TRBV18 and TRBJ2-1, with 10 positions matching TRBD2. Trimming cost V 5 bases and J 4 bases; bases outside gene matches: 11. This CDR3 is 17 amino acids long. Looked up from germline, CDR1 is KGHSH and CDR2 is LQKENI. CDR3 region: CASSSRTSSGGYNEQFF. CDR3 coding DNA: TGTGCCAGCTCATCCCGCACATCTAGCGGGGGATACAATGAGCAGTTCTTC.

DNA for the CDR3: TGTGCCAGCAGCAAACAGGGGTGGGAGACCCAGTACTTC. Translated: CASSKQGWETQYF. The V call is TRBV13, the J call TRBJ2-5; 7 bases are shared with TRBD1. CDR1 and CDR2 from the germline V gene are PRHDT and FYEKMQ (reference sequence). The CDR3 totals 13 residues. Trimming at V came to 5 bases and at J to 5 bases, leaving 5 bases not matched to a gene.

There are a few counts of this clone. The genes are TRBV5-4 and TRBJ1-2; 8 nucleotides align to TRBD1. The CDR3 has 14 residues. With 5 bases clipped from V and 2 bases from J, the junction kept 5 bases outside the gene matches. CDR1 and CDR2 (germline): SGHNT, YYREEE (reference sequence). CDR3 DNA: TGTGCCAGCAGACAGGACAGGGCAAACTATGGCTACACCTTC. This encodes CASRQDRANYGYTF.

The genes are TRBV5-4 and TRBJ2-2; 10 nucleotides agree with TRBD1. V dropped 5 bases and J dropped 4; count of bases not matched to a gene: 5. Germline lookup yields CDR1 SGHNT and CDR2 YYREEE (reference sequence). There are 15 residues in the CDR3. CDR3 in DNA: TGTGCCAGCAGTTCCGGGACAGGGGTCACCGGGGAGCTGTTTTTT. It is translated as CASSSGTGVTGELFF.

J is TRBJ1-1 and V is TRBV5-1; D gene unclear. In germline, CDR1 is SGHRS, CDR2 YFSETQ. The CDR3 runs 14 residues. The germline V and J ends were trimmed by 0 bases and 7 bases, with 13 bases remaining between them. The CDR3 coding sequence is TGCGCCAGCAGCTTGGTTAGCCTCCTGAATGAAGCTTTCTTT. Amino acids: CASSLVSLLNEAFF.

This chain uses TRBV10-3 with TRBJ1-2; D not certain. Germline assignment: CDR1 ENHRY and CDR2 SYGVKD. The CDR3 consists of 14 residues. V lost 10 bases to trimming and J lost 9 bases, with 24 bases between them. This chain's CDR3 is CATSPPQEASSYTF. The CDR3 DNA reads TGTGCCACCTCACCCCCCCAGGAGGCGTCCAGCTACACCTTC.